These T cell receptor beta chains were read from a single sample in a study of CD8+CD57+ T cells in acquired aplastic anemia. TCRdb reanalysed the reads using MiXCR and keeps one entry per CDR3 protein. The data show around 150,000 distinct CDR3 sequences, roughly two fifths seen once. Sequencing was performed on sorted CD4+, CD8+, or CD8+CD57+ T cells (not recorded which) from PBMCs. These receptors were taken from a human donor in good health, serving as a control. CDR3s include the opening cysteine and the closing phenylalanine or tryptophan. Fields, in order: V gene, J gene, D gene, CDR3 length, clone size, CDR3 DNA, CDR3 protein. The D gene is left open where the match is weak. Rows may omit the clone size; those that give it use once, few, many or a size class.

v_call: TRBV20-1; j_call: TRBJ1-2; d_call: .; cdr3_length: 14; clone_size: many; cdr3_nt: TGCAGTGCTAGAGATCAGGCCACTACCTATGGCTACACCTTC; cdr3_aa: CSARDQATTYGYTF
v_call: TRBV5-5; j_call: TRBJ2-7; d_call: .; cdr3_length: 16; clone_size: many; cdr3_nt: TGTGCCAGCAGCTTAGCAGTCGGGACGGACACATACGAGCAGTACTTC; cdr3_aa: CASSLAVGTDTYEQYF
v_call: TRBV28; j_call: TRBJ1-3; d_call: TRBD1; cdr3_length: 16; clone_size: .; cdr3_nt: TGTGCCAGCAGTTTAACCTGGACAGGATCCGGAAACACCATATATTTT; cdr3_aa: CASSLTWTGSGNTIYF
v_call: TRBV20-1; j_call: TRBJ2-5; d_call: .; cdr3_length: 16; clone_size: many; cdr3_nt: TGCAGTGCTAGGACAGGTCGGGGTCGGGACCAAGAGACCCAGTACTTC; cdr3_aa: CSARTGRGRDQETQYF
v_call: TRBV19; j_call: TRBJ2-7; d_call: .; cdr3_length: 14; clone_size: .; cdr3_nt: TGTGCCAGTAGTATTAGTCAGGGAGCACGCGAGCAGTACTTC; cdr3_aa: CASSISQGAREQYF
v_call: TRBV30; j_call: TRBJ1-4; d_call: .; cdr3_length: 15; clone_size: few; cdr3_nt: TGTGCCTGGAGTGTCTCGGCGGGGGTTAATGAAAAACTGTTTTTT; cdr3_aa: CAWSVSAGVNEKLFF
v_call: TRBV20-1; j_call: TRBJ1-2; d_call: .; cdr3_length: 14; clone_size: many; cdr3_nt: TGCAGTGCTAGAGATCGATGGGGGCGCGGGGGCTACACCTTC; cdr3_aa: CSARDRWGRGGYTF
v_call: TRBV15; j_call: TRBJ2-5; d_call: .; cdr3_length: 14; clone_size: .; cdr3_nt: TGTGCCACCAGCAGAGCGGGGTCCCAAGAGACCCAGTACTTC; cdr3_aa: CATSRAGSQETQYF
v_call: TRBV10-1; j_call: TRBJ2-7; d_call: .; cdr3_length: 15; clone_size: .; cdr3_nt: TGCGCCATCAGTGAGCAGGCGGGGAGCTCCTACGAGCAGTACTTC; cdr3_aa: CAISEQAGSSYEQYF
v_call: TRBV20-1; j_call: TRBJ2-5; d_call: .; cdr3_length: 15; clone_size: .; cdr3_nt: TGCAGTGCGGGGCTCGGGGGCCGTGACCAAGAGACCCAGTACTTC; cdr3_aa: CSAGLGGRDQETQYF
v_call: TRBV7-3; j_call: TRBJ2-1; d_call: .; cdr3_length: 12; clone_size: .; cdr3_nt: TGTGCCAGCAGCCACGCAGGCAATGAGCAGTTCTTC; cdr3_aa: CASSHAGNEQFF
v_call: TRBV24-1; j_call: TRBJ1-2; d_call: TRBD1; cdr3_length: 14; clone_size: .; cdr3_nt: TGTGCCACCAGTGCTAGAGGACAGGGCTATGGCTACACCTTC; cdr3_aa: CATSARGQGYGYTF
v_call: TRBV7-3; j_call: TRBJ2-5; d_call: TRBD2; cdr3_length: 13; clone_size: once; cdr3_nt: TGTGCCAGCAGCCCGGGACTAGACCAGACCCAGTACTTC; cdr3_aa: CASSPGLDQTQYF
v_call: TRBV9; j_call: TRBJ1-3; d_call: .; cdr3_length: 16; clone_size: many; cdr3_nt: TGTGCCAGCAGCAGTGGGCCGCCGGGCTCTGGAAACACCATATATTTT; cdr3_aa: CASSSGPPGSGNTIYF
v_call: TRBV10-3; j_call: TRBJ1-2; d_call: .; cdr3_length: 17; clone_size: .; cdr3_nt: TGTGCCATCAGTGACCCTACTCTGCAAGGCGGACTTTATGGCTACACCTTC; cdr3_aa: CAISDPTLQGGLYGYTF
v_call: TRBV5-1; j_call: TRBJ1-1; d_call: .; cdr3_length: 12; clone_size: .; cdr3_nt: TGCGCCAGCAGACCAGACAGGCAGGGAGCTTTCTTT; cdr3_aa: CASRPDRQGAFF
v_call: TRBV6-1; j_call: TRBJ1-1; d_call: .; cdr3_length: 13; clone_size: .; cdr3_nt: TGTGCCAGCAGTGAAGACCCGGGAGCACGAGCTTTCTTT; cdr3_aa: CASSEDPGARAFF
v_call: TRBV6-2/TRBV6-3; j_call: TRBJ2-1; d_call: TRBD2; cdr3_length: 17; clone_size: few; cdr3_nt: TGTGCCAGCAGTACCGGGACTAGCGGGAGGAGGGACAATGAGCAGTTCTTC; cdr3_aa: CASSTGTSGRRDNEQFF
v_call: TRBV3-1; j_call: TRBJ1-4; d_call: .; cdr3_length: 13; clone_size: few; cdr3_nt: TGTGCCAGCAACGAGGGGGGCCGGGAAAAACTGTTTTTT; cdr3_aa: CASNEGGREKLFF
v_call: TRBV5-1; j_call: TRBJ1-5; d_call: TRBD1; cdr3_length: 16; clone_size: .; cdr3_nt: TGCGCCAGCAGGAAACAGGGGAAATATAGCGATCAGCCCCAGCATTTT; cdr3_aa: CASRKQGKYSDQPQHF
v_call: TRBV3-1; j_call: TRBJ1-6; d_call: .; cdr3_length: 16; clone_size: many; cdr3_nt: TGTGCCAGCAGCCAAGCGAGGTTCCCTTTCTTGTCACCCCTCCACTTT; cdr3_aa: CASSQARFPFLSPLHF
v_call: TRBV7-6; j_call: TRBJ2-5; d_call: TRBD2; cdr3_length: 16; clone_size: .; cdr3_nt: TGTGCCAGCAGTGTAGGTAGCGGGAGTCGGAGTGAGACCCAGTACTTC; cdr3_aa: CASSVGSGSRSETQYF
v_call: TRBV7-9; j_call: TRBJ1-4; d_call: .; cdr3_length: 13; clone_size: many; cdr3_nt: TGTGCCAGCAGCACTAACCTGGGGGAAAAACTGTTTTTT; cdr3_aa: CASSTNLGEKLFF
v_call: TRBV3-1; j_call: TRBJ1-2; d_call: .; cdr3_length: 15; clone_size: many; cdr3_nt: TGTGCCAGCAGCCAAGATAGCCAGGCCAACTATGGCTACACCTTC; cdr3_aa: CASSQDSQANYGYTF
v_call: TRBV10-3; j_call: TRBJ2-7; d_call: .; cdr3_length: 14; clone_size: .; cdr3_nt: TGTGCCATCAGTGATTCCGGGACAAACTACGAGCAGTACTTC; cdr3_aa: CAISDSGTNYEQYF
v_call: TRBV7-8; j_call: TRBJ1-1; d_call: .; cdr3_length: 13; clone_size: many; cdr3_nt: TGTGCCAGCAGCTTATGGGTGAACACTGAAGCTTTCTTT; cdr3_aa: CASSLWVNTEAFF
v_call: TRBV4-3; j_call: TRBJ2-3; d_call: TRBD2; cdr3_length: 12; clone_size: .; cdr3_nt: TGCGCCAGCAGCCAAAGCGGGGGAACGCAGTATTTT; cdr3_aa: CASSQSGGTQYF
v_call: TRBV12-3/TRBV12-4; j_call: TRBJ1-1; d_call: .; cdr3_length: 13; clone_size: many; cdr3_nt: TGTGCCAGCAGTTTTGGGACACCCATGATGGCTTTCTTT; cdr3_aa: CASSFGTPMMAFF
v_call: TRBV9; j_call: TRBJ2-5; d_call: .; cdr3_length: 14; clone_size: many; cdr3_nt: TGTGCCAGCAGCGGGGGAACGTACCAAGAGACCCAGTACTTC; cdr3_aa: CASSGGTYQETQYF
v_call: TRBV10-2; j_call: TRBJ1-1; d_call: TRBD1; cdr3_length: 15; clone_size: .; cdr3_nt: TGCGCCAGCAGAGACTGGACAGGGGGCAACACTGAAGCTTTCTTT; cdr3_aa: CASRDWTGGNTEAFF
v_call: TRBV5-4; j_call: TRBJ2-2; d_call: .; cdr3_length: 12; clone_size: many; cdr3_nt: TGTGCCAGCAGCTTGAATATCGGGGAGCTGTTTTTT; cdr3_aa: CASSLNIGELFF